The 12 T cell receptor beta chains below were found in one sample sequenced in a study of human T cells and chemical hapten exposure. Stated time point: patch test 1, 2 weeks after DPC sensitization. Stated treatment: therapeutic diphenylcyclopropenone sensitization with weekly scalp DPC. TCRdb reanalysed the RACE reads using MiXCR and keeps one entry per CDR3 protein. The table includes 80,000 or so distinct CDR3 sequences, over 8.5% detected once. This material consisted of whole blood, taken in connection with sensitization to the hapten diphenylcyclopropenone (DPC). These receptors all come from a woman aged 45-59 years with alopecia areata. Some clones in this sample may be carry-over from other donors' samples.

This clonotype was seen a handful of times. V is TRBV20-1 and J is TRBJ2-1; 8 bases match TRBD2. Trimming at V came to 0 bases and at J to 0 bases, leaving 16 bases not matched to a gene. This CDR3 comprises 20 residues. Germline assignment: CDR1 DFQATT and CDR2 SNEGSKA (reference sequence). The CDR3 region is CSARDSSGSSIRSSYNEQFF. The DNA for the CDR3 is TGCAGTGCTAGAGATTCGAGCGGGAGTAGCATTCGGAGCTCCTACAATGAGCAGTTCTTC.

This clonotype was counted many times. The gene calls are TRBV5-1 and TRBJ2-2; the D call may be TRBD1 or TRBD2 (5 bases each). Between the trimmed V and J ends, which lost 3 bases and 1 base, there was a span of 13 bases. In germline, CDR1 is SGHRS, CDR2 YFSETQ. The CDR3 length is 16 residues. The CDR3 DNA follows: TGCGCCAGCAGCTCCCCCGGGACGGTGAACACCGGGGAGCTGTTTTTT. It translates to CASSSPGTVNTGELFF.

V gene TRBV7-2 combines with J gene TRBJ2-1; no clear D gene. V gave up 5 bases and J gave up 10 bases, with 9 bases separating them. CDR3 length equals 11 residues. Germline CDR1 and CDR2: SGHTA and FQGNSA. As DNA, the CDR3 is TGTGCCAGCAGCCCAAGGACGGAGCAGTTCTTC. Translating gives CASSPRTEQFF.

The table lists this clonotype with many counts. V is TRBV12-3 or TRBV12-4 and J is TRBJ2-1; D perhaps matches TRBD1 (5 bases). This CDR3 contains 13 residues. With 7 bases removed from V and 6 bases from J, the gap between germline ends came to 13 bases. The CDR3 DNA sequence: TGTGCCAGCAACCTAGGGGCAGTCAATGAGCAGTTCTTC. It is translated as CASNLGAVNEQFF.

CDR3 amino acids: CASRAPGTGSPYEQYF. The CDR3 nucleotides are TGTGCCAGCAGAGCGCCGGGGACAGGGTCTCCCTACGAGCAGTACTTC. This chain joins TRBV6-5 and TRBJ2-7, with TRBD1 matching 9 bases. The ends lost 6 bases at V and 2 bases at J; junction bases unmatched: 11. The CDR3 is 16 amino acids. Germline V gene lookup returns CDR1 MNHEY and CDR2 SVGAGI.

This clonotype was counted a few times. The genes are TRBV7-2 and TRBJ1-1, with D unclear. Germline CDR1 reads SGHTA; CDR2 reads FQGNSA. Trimming left V 2 bases short and J 2 bases short, with 12 bases between. The CDR3 length is 15 residues. The CDR3 sequence is CASSLSPQINTEAFF. CDR3 DNA sequence: TGTGCCAGCAGCTTAAGTCCCCAAATCAACACTGAAGCTTTCTTT.

This clonotype has more than one count but fewer than ten. The V gene is TRBV6-5, the J gene TRBJ2-4; TRBD2 agrees at 10 bases. The germline gives CDR1 MNHEY, CDR2 SVGAGI. The junction had 6 bases not matched to a gene; V was cut back by 4 bases and J by 0 bases. The CDR3 runs to 17 residues. The DNA for the CDR3 is TGTGCCAGCAGTTTCAAGACTAGCGGGTTAGCCAAAAACATTCAGTACTTC. Translated, it gives CASSFKTSGLAKNIQYF.

The rearrangement uses TRBV9 and TRBJ2-2; TRBD2 might be the D (6 bases). The germline V gene encodes CDR1 SGDLS and CDR2 YYNGEE. The CDR3 totals 15 residues. The ends were cut back, 0 bases at V and 2 bases at J, with 8 bases in the middle. The chain's CDR3 is CASSVGGTNTGELFF. CDR3 DNA: TGTGCCAGCAGCGTAGGGGGGACTAACACCGGGGAGCTGTTTTTT.

Details on this clonotype: A read error may explain this, as a much larger clone is one base away. J is TRBJ2-3 and V is TRBV4-1, with D hard to call. CDR1 and CDR2 (germline): MGHRA, YSYEKL. This CDR3 contains 16 residues. V shed 0 bases and J shed 0 bases, with 10 bases lying between them. DNA for the CDR3: TGCGCCAGCAGCCAAGATCGGTTGGGCAGCACAGATACGCAGTATTTT. The encoded protein is CASSQDRLGSTDTQYF.

This clonotype was seen a few times. In nucleotides, the CDR3 is TGTGCCAGCATTGCGATAGGGACAGGAAACTACAATGAGCAGTTCTTC. Its translation: CASIAIGTGNYNEQFF. V and J are TRBV28 and TRBJ2-1; 8 bases match TRBD1. The V gene end was trimmed by 7 bases and the J gene end by 3 bases; junction bases not matched to a gene: 11. In germline, CDR1 is MDHEN, CDR2 SYDVKM. The CDR3 length is 16 residues.

The V gene is TRBV2, the J gene TRBJ1-5; 9 nucleotides align to TRBD1. The ends lost 0 bases at V and 5 bases at J; junction bases unmatched: 8. Per the germline V gene, CDR1 is SNHLY and CDR2 is FYNNEI. This CDR3 comprises 17 residues. In nucleotides, the CDR3 is TGTGCCAGCAGTGAAGCTGGGACCGGGACAGGGCATCAGCCCCAGCATTTT. Translating it yields CASSEAGTGTGHQPQHF. Full variable domain (outside the CDR3, taken from reference TRBV2 and TRBJ1-5): EPEVTQTPSHQVTQMGQEVILRCVPISNHLYFYWYRQILGQKVEFLVSFYNNEISEKSEIFDDQFSVERPDGSNFTLKIRSTKLEDSAMYFCASSEAGTGTGHQPQHFGDGTRLSIL.

The chain couples TRBV9 to TRBJ2-2; D might be TRBD2 (5 bases). Deletions cut 5 bases from V and 4 bases from J, with 12 bases between. The CDR3 has 14 amino acids. CDR1 and CDR2 from the germline V gene are SGDLS and YYNGEE. CDR3 in DNA: TGTGCCAGCAGTCTAGCTCGGTCCACCGGGGAGCTGTTTTTT. As protein: CASSLARSTGELFF.